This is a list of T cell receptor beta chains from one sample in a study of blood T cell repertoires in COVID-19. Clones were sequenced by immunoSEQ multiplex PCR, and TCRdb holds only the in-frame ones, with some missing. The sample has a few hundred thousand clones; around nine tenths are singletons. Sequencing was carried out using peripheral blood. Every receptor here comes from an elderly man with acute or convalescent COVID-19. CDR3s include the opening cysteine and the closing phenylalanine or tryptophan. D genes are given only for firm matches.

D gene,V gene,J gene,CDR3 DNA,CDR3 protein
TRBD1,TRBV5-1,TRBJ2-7,TGCGCCAGCAGCCCACGGACAGGGGACTACGAGCAGTACTTC,CASSPRTGDYEQYF
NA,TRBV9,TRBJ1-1,TGTGCCAGCAGCGTAGACGAGGGCTTCACTGAAGCTTTCTTT,CASSVDEGFTEAFF
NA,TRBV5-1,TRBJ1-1,TGCGCCAGCAGCTTGGTCGGGTCGAACACTGAAGCTTTCTTT,CASSLVGSNTEAFF
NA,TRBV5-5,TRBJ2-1,TGTGCCAGCAGCTTGTCGAACAGGAATGAGCAGTTCTTC,CASSLSNRNEQFF
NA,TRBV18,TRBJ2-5,TGTGCCAGCTCACCGCGGAAAGAGACCCAGTACTTC,CASSPRKETQYF
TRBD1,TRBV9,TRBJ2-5,TGTGCCAGCAGCAGGGACAGGGTTGGCGAGACCCAGTACTTC,CASSRDRVGETQYF
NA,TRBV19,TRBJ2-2,TGTGCCAGTAATGGGGGCTCGGGCGGGGAGCTGTTTTTT,CASNGGSGGELFF
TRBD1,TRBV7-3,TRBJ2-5,TGTGCCAGCAGCTCAGGACAGGGAAAGACCCAGTACTTC,CASSSGQGKTQYF
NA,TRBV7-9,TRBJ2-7,TGTGCCAGCAGCTTCAAAAATTCCTACGAGCAGTACTTC,CASSFKNSYEQYF
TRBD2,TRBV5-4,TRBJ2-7,TGTGCCAGCAGCAATGTAGCGGGAGGGCCCTACGAGCAGTACTTC,CASSNVAGGPYEQYF
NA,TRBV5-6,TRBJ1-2,TGTGCCAGCAGGTCGACAGCTAACTATGGCTACACCTTC,CASRSTANYGYTF
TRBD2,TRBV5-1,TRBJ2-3,TGCGCCAGCAGCTGGACTAGCGGGAGGGCAGCAGATACGCAGTATTTT,CASSWTSGRAADTQYF
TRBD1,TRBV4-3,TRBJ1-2,TGCGCCAGCAGCCAGGGACAGAACTATGGCTACACCTTC,CASSQGQNYGYTF
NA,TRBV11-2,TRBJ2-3,TGTGCCAGCAGCTCCTCGGGTCGAAGCACAGATACGCAGTATTTT,CASSSSGRSTDTQYF
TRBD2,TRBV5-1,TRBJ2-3,TGCGCCAGCAGCTTGCGACTAGCGGGAGGGCCTAGCACAGATACGCAGTATTTT,CASSLRLAGGPSTDTQYF
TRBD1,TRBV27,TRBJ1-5,TGTGCCAGCAGTCTTGCCGGGACAGGGTACGGTCAGCCCCAGCATTTT,CASSLAGTGYGQPQHF
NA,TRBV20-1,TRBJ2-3,TGCAGTGCTAGTCTCCGTCTAGCGAGGATCACAGATACGCAGTATTTT,CSASLRLARITDTQYF
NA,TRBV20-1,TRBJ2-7,TGCAGTGCTAGTTTGCCGGGCTCCTACGAGCAGTACTTC,CSASLPGSYEQYF